Described below is a single T cell receptor beta chain sequence and its context. A far larger clone is a single base away, which makes a read error likely. This CDR3 region has 14 residues. The germline V gene has CDR1 PRHDT and CDR2 FYEKMQ (reference sequence). Time point described: after trial treatment. As for treatment: LDRT plus nivolumab, ipilimumab, low-dose cyclophosphamide and aspirin (RACIN trial). This sample stems from a study of low-dose radiotherapy and immunotherapy resistance in tumors. Whole-study context: Every two weeks patients got nivolumab 240 mg flat dose, plus ipilimumab 1 mg/kg every six weeks, intravenously. Daily oral aspirin at 300 mg began on cycle 1 day 1 and lasted four cycles.

Primers targeting TRAV and TRBV primed first-strand cDNA, covering alpha and beta chains. TCR amplification ran approximately 20 PCR cycles using constant-region and V-primer adapter primers. TCRdb recomputed calls from the reads with MiXCR, one row per CDR3 protein. In the table there are under 110,000 distinct CDR3 sequences, 20% to 25% of which are singletons. The receptor was derived from a male donor with prostate cancer. V is TRBV13 and J is TRBJ2-1; weak D call: TRBD1 (5 bases). Here the sequenced sample was PBMCs, taken after low-dose radiotherapy plus immunotherapy. The CDR3 DNA is TGTGTCAGCACCAGTTCCGGCAGGGAAAATGAGCAGTTCTTC. This codes for CVSTSSGRENEQFF.